This T cell receptor (beta chain) was found in a study of CD8 T cells in ankylosing spondylitis. Notes on the study in general: Several highly homologous variants made up a TCR beta motif, and this motif appeared characteristic of ankylosing spondylitis blood. Clones tied to disease were said to be significantly enriched in matched ankylosing spondylitis synovial fluid.

This clonotype has just a few counts. Its cognate antigen is unknown. Library preparation for TCR beta used quantitative 5'-RACE with molecular barcodes. Each CDR3 protein gets one entry after TCRdb re-called the 5' RACE reads with MiXCR. Of 250,000 or so distinct CDR3 sequences listed, under 20% are singletons. The CDR3 covers 15 residues. Germline lookup yields CDR1 SGDLS and CDR2 YYNGEE. V shed 4 bases, J shed 4 bases, and the junction held 10 bases outside the gene matches. The V gene is TRBV9, the J gene TRBJ2-7, with 8 nucleotides matching TRBD1. The TCR comes from a male donor with ankylosing spondylitis or in good health (not recorded which). Sequencing was carried out using blood, either unsorted or a sorted T cell fraction (not recorded which). As DNA, the CDR3 is TGTGCCAGCAGCATCCGTCCCGGACAGGGATACGAGCAGTACTTC. As protein: CASSIRPGQGYEQYF.